A single sample gave rise to the 12 T cell receptor beta chains below, sequenced in a study of T-cell memory formation after mild COVID-19. TCRdb reprocessed the 5' RACE reads via MiXCR and lists one record per CDR3 protein. The data hold roughly 52,000 distinct CDR3 sequences, with approximately 7% observed a single time. The sample consisted of PBMCs or a T cell subset sorted from them (not recorded which). The receptor set was obtained from a man between 18 and 29 years old who had mild COVID-19 (a few samples of this study predate the infection). Cell type and time point are not known.

The J gene is TRBJ1-2, the V gene TRBV29-1, with 10 bases aligning to TRBD1. Germline V lookup: CDR1 SQVTM, CDR2 ANQGSEA. The CDR3 contains 12 residues. V shed 3 bases, J shed 12 bases, and the junction held 7 bases outside the gene matches. CDR3 DNA: TGCAGCGTTGATGGGACAGGGGCGAAGAACACCTTC. This translates into CSVDGTGAKNTF. Based on the CDR3 plus reference TRBV29-1 and TRBJ1-2, the full variable domain is SAVISQKPSRDICQRGTSLTIQCQVDSQVTMMFWYRQQPGQSLTLIATANQGSEATYESGFVIDKFPISRPNLTFSTLTVSNMSPEDSSIYLCSVDGTGAKNTFGSGTRLTVV.

There are many counts of this clonotype. The chain recombines TRBV9 with TRBJ1-3; D unclear. V was trimmed by 4 bases and J by 0 bases, leaving 11 bases between them. Germline V gene lookup returns CDR1 SGDLS and CDR2 YYNGEE. This CDR3 spans 15 amino acids. The CDR3: CASSPGRSSGNTIYF. The CDR3 DNA sequence: TGTGCCAGCAGCCCGGGGAGGAGCTCTGGAAACACCATATATTTT.

This clonotype was counted a few times. This chain uses TRBV6-5 with TRBJ2-2, with D maybe TRBD1 (5 bases). Germline loops: CDR1 MNHEY, CDR2 SVGAGI. Trimming cost V 0 bases and J 8 bases, with 10 bases left between them. The CDR3 sequence is 14 residues long. The DNA of the CDR3 is TGTGCCAGCAGTTACTCCCGTGGGGCAGGGGAGCTGTTTTTT. Its protein product is CASSYSRGAGELFF.

This clonotype has ten or more counts. The chain is built from TRBV4-2 and TRBJ2-1; 11 positions agree with TRBD2. This CDR3 spans 16 amino acids. J was trimmed by 3 bases and V by 7 bases; bases with no gene match: 8. Germline-derived CDR1 and CDR2 are LGHNA and YNFKEQ. The CDR3 bases are TGTGCCAGCACCGGGACTAGCGGCATAGTCTACAATGAGCAGTTCTTC. Its protein product is CASTGTSGIVYNEQFF.

This clonotype was counted at least ten times. The chain links TRBV7-9 to TRBJ2-2; D not certain. The V and J ends lost 2 bases and 2 bases respectively, with 9 bases between them. There are 15 residues in the CDR3. CDR1 SEHNR and CDR2 FQNEAQ come from the germline V gene (reference sequence). DNA of the CDR3: TGTGCCAGCAGCTTAATCAGGAGTAACACCGGGGAGCTGTTTTTT. The encoded protein is CASSLIRSNTGELFF.

This clonotype was seen a handful of times. J is TRBJ2-2 and V is TRBV5-1; TRBD1 aligns across 9 bases. V lost 6 bases to trimming and J lost 8 bases; unmatched junction nucleotides: 8. The germline V gene encodes CDR1 SGHRS and CDR2 YFSETQ. The CDR3 extends over 14 amino acids. CDR3 in DNA: TGCGCCAGCAACCGGGACAGGGACAGAGGGGAGCTGTTTTTT. Its protein product is CASNRDRDRGELFF.

This clonotype is termed medium-sized. This chain joins TRBV20-1 and TRBJ2-5, with TRBD2 matching over 12 bases. Germline CDR1 DFQATT, CDR2 SNEGSKA (reference sequence). There are 14 residues in the CDR3. V trimming: 1 base; J trimming: 4 bases; junction bases outside the gene matches: 1. The CDR3 spells CSARGLAGVETQYF. As DNA, the CDR3 is TGCAGTGCTAGAGGACTAGCGGGGGTAGAGACCCAGTACTTC.

This clonotype was detected a few times. The DNA of the CDR3 is TGTGCCAGCAGTGAATGGGACACTGAAGCTTTCTTT. Protein product: CASSEWDTEAFF. The rearrangement uses TRBV6-1 and TRBJ1-1, with unresolved D. The germline V gene has CDR1 MNHNS and CDR2 SASEGT. Trimming stripped 2 bases from V and 3 bases from J, with 4 bases between. The CDR3 length is 12 residues.

The chain carries TRBV11-3 and TRBJ2-2; weak D call: TRBD1 (5 bases). Germline CDR1 reads SGHNT; CDR2 reads YENEEA. The CDR3 loop spans 15 amino acids. Deletions cut 3 bases from V and 1 base from J, with 9 bases between. CDR3 loop: CASSFSQGNTGELFF. The CDR3, as DNA: TGTGCCAGCAGCTTTAGTCAGGGGAACACCGGGGAGCTGTTTTTT.

This clonotype has only a few counts. This CDR3 reads CASSQVGIREPQHF. The CDR3 DNA sequence: TGTGCCAGCAGCCAAGTGGGAATCCGAGAGCCCCAGCATTTT. J is TRBJ1-5 and V is TRBV7-2; D gene ambiguous. Germline V gene sequence: CDR1 SGHTA, CDR2 FQGNSA. The V end lost 5 bases, the J end lost 8 bases, and 16 bases lay between the germline ends. The CDR3 totals 14 residues.

This clonotype was observed a few times. The gene calls are TRBV7-2 and TRBJ2-3, with D perhaps TRBD1 or TRBD2 (5 bases each). V lost 5 bases and J lost 2, with 14 bases in between. Germline assignment: CDR1 SGHTA and CDR2 FQGNSA. CDR3 length: 15 amino acids. The CDR3: CASSKRLGTTDTQYF. Written as DNA, the CDR3 is TGTGCCAGCAGCAAAAGGTTGGGGACCACAGATACGCAGTATTTT.

Ten or more counts support this clonotype. The chain uses TRBV6-2 or TRBV6-3 and TRBJ2-5, with 11 bases aligning to TRBD2. The CDR3 consists of 13 residues. Germline values: CDR1 MNHEY, CDR2 SVGEGT. J lost 4 bases, V lost 8 bases, and 3 bases had no gene match. CDR3 sequence (DNA): TGTGCCAGCGGCCTAGCGGGGGGAGAGACCCAGTACTTC. Translating it yields CASGLAGGETQYF.